The present T cell receptor beta chain was sequenced within a study of shared clonotypes between healthy human individuals. Germline loops: CDR1 MNHNS, CDR2 SASEGT. The trim removed 2 bases at V and 5 bases at J, leaving 5 bases unmatched. This CDR3 region has 14 residues. This clone came up a few times. Its antigen is undetermined. Repertoires were generated with immunoSEQ multiplex PCR, while TCRdb's copy carries only in-frame clones and drops some. Among under 1,100,000 clones listed, 70% to 80% were seen once. Points from the study as a whole: Non-shared clonotypes displayed generation probabilities falling below those of clonotypes present in all four donors.

This TCR derives from a young man in good health. Sequencing was carried out using memory CD4+ T cells sorted from blood. Stated subset: CD45RA-negative fraction. This chain links TRBV6-1 with TRBJ1-1, with 7 nucleotides matching TRBD1. The CDR3 loop is CASSEYRGLTEAFF. In nucleotides, the CDR3 is TGTGCCAGCAGTGAATACAGGGGATTAACTGAAGCTTTCTTT.